One and the same sample provided the 12 T cell receptor beta chains below, sequenced in a study of shared clonotypes between healthy human individuals (TCRdb year 2020). Libraries came from the immunoSEQ multiplex PCR assay. This immuneACCESS table, as held by TCRdb, lists in-frame sequences with V and J called but not all clones. Of the missing ones, under half trace to an unresolved V gene in checked studies; the others have no known cause. This sample holds 2,100,000 or so clones; approximately 96% were observed only once. About 0.13% of the sample is held by the ten biggest clonotypes. The sequencing input was naive CD4+ T cells sorted from blood. The cell subset or site label, as the study defines it: CD45RA+ positively selected. The receptors come from a man between 18 and 29 years old in good health.

The rearrangement links TRBV4-3 to TRBJ1-5; D unclear. CDR1 and CDR2 (germline): LGHNA, YSLEER. The CDR3 has 14 residues. V dropped 9 bases and J dropped 2 bases, with 14 bases sitting between them. This CDR3 is CASSVESGNQPQHF. The CDR3 DNA sequence: TGCGCCAGTAGTGTGGAATCGGGCAATCAGCCCCAGCATTTT.

This rearrangement joins TRBV6-1 to TRBJ1-2; D might be TRBD1 (5 bases). The ends were cut back, 1 base at V and 6 bases at J, with 12 bases in the middle. Germline V CDR1 and CDR2: MNHNS, SASEGT. The CDR3 contains 14 residues. The CDR3 bases are TGTGCCAGCAGTGAAGGCAGGGCAGTAAATGGCTACACCTTC. Translation: CASSEGRAVNGYTF.

This chain links TRBV28 with TRBJ2-3; D ambiguous. Trimming pared 6 bases from V and 0 bases from J, leaving 16 bases between. The CDR3 length is 16 residues. CDR1 MDHEN and CDR2 SYDVKM come from the germline V gene. In nucleotides, the CDR3 is TGTGCCAGCAGCCCGTTCCGTTCCAGAAGCACAGATACGCAGTATTTT. Translation: CASSPFRSRSTDTQYF.

V usage is TRBV9 and J usage is TRBJ2-3, with D tentatively TRBD2 (5 bases). Trimming removed 0 bases at V and 2 bases at J, with 10 bases between. The CDR3 length is 15 residues. The V gene's germline CDR1 is SGDLS and CDR2 YYNGEE. CDR3 in amino acids: CASSVARSDTDTQYF. In DNA form, the CDR3 reads TGTGCCAGCAGCGTAGCACGTAGCGACACAGATACGCAGTATTTT.

The chain has TRBV30 and TRBJ1-1; D possibly corresponds to TRBD1 (5 bases). V dropped 4 bases and J dropped 7 bases, with 22 bases sitting between them. The CDR3 totals 15 residues. Germline loops: CDR1 GTSNPN, CDR2 SVGIG (reference sequence). The CDR3 nucleotides read TGTGCCTGGACCAACCTGGGGCCCCAGTTCGGTGAAGCTTTCTTT. Translating gives CAWTNLGPQFGEAFF.

The V call is TRBV10-2, the J call TRBJ2-1; D gene unclear. The CDR3 is 13 amino acids. CDR1 WSHSY and CDR2 SAAADI come from the germline V gene. V gave up 2 bases and J gave up 4 bases, with 6 bases separating them. The CDR3 DNA sequence: TGCGCCAGCAGTGAGCGGTCTTACAATGAGCAGTTCTTC. This translates into CASSERSYNEQFF.

Comments on this clone: Within the sample, other DNA sequences also encode this same CDR3. The chain links TRBV5-1 to TRBJ2-3, with 7 bases fitting TRBD2. V shed 0 bases, J shed 1 base, and the junction held 5 bases outside the gene matches. Germline V gene lookup returns CDR1 SGHRS and CDR2 YFSETQ. The CDR3 runs 16 residues. The CDR3 nucleotides read TGCGCCAGCAGCTTGGCGTTAGCGGGTGGCACAGATACGCAGTATTTT. This translates into CASSLALAGGTDTQYF.

This clone was seen just once. The gene calls are TRBV5-4 and TRBJ2-2, with 8 bases aligning to TRBD1. Germline CDR1 is SGHNT and CDR2 is YYREEE (reference sequence). The CDR3 extends over 15 amino acids. V was clipped by 2 bases and J by 7 bases; unmatched bases: 7. CDR3 sequence (DNA): TGTGCCAGCAGCTTTGAGACAGGGGTTGGCGGGGAGCTGTTTTTT. Its protein is CASSFETGVGGELFF.

This clone appeared a few times. This sample includes further DNA sequences coding for the same CDR3. The CDR3 DNA reads TGTGCCAGCAGTTACTCGACAGGGAACTATGGCTACACCTTC. This codes for CASSYSTGNYGYTF. V and J are TRBV6-5 and TRBJ1-2; 7 nucleotides match TRBD1. V was pared by 0 bases and J by 2 bases, with 0 bases of the junction left unmatched. This CDR3 has 14 amino acids. Germline V gene data show CDR1 as MNHEY and CDR2 as SVGAGI.

This clone has just a few counts. V usage is TRBV18 and J usage is TRBJ2-7, with unresolved D. This CDR3 spans 15 amino acids. Germline loops: CDR1 KGHSH, CDR2 LQKENI. The V end was cut by 0 bases, the J end by 7 bases, with 16 bases between. The CDR3 nucleotides are TGTGCCAGCTCACCACCGGCCAGCCCAAAGGGAGAGCAGTACTTC. This gives the protein CASSPPASPKGEQYF.

The chain uses TRBV19 and TRBJ2-1; the match to TRBD1 covers 10 bases. The CDR3 is made up of 17 amino acids. With 5 bases clipped from V and 2 bases from J, the junction kept 9 bases outside the gene matches. The germline V gene has CDR1 LNHDA and CDR2 SQIVND (reference sequence). CDR3 loop: CASSQRQGARAYNEQFF. DNA of the CDR3: TGTGCCAGTAGTCAACGACAGGGGGCGCGCGCCTACAATGAGCAGTTCTTC.

The CDR3 bases are TGCGCCAGCAGCTTGGACGTGACAGGGTACATTCAGTACTTC. Translated: CASSLDVTGYIQYF. V gene TRBV5-1 combines with J gene TRBJ2-4; 7 bases map to TRBD1. The germline V gene encodes CDR1 SGHRS and CDR2 YFSETQ. The CDR3 runs to 14 residues. V was clipped by 0 bases and J by 8 bases; unmatched bases: 5. Supplemented by reference TRBV5-1 and TRBJ2-4, the full variable domain reads KAGVTQTPRYLIKTRGQQVTLSCSPISGHRSVSWYQQTPGQGLQFLFEYFSETQRNKGNFPGRFSGRQFSNSRSEMNVSTLELGDSALYLCASSLDVTGYIQYFGAGTRLSVL.